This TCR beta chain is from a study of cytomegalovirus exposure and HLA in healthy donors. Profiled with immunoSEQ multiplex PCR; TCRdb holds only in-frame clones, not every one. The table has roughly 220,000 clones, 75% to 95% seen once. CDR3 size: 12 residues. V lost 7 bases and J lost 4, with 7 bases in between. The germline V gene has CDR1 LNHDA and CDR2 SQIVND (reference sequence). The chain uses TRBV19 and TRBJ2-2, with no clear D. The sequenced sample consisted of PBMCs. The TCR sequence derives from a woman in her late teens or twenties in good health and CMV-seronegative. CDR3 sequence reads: CASNQFTGELFF. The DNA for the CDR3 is TGTGCCAGTAATCAGTTCACCGGGGAGCTGTTTTTT. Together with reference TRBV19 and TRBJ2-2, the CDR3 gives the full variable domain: DGGITQSPKYLFRKEGQNVTLSCEQNLNHDAMYWYRQDPGQGLRLIYYSQIVNDFQKGDIAEGYSVSREKKESFPLTVTSAQKNPTAFYLCASNQFTGELFFGEGSRLTVL.